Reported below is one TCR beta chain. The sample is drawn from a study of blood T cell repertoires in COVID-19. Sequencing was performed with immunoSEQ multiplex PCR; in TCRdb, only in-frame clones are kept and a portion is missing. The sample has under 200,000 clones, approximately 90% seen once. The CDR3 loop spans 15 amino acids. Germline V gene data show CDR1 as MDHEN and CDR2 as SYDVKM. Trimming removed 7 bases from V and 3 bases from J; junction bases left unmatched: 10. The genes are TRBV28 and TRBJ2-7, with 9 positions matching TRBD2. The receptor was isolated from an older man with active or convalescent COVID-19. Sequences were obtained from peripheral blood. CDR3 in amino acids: CASNSLAGVNYEQYF. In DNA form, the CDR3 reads TGTGCCAGCAATTCATTAGCGGGGGTCAACTACGAGCAGTACTTC. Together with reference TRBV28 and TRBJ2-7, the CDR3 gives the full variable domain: DVKVTQSSRYLVKRTGEKVFLECVQDMDHENMFWYRQDPGLGLRLIYFSYDVKMKEKGDIPEGYSVSREKKERFSLILESASTNQTSMYLCASNSLAGVNYEQYFGPGTRLTVT.